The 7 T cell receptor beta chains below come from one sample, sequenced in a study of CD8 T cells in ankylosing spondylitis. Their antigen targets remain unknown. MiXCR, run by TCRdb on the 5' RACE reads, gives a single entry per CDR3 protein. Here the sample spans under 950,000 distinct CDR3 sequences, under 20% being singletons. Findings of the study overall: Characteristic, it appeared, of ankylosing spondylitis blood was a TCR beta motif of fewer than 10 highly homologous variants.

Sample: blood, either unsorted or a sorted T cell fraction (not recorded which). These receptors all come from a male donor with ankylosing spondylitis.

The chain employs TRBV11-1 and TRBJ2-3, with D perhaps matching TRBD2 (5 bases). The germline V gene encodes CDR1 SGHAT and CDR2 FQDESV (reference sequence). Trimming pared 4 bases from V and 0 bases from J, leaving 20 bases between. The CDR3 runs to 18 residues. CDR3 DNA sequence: TGTGCCAGCAGCTCCCTGGGTGAGACTACAACTAGCACAGATACGCAGTATTTT. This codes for CASSSLGETTTSTDTQYF.

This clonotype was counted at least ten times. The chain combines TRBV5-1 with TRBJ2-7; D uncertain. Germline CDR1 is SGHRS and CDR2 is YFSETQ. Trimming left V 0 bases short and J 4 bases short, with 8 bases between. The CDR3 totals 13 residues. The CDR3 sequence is CASSLGVEYEQYF. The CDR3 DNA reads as TGCGCCAGCAGCTTGGGTGTCGAATACGAGCAGTACTTC.

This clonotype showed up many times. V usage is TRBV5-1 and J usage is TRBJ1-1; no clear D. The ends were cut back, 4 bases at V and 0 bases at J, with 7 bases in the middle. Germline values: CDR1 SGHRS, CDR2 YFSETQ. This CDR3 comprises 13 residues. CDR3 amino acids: CASSEVMNTEAFF. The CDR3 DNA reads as TGCGCCAGCAGCGAGGTCATGAACACTGAAGCTTTCTTT.

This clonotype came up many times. The CDR3 region is CASSSLGTGGSPLHF. In DNA form, the CDR3 reads TGTGCCAGCAGTTCCTTGGGGACAGGGGGATCACCCCTCCACTTT. The V gene is TRBV12-3 or TRBV12-4, the J gene TRBJ1-6, with 11 bases lining up with TRBD1. The CDR3 is 15 amino acids. After removal of 4 bases from V and 10 bases from J, the junction contained 6 bases not matched to a gene.

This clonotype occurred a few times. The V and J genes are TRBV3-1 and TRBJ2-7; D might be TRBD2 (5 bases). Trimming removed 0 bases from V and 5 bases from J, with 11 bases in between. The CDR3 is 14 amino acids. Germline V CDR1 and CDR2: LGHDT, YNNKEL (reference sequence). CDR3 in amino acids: CASSQELGLDEQYF. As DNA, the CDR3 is TGTGCCAGCAGCCAAGAGTTAGGACTGGACGAGCAGTACTTC.

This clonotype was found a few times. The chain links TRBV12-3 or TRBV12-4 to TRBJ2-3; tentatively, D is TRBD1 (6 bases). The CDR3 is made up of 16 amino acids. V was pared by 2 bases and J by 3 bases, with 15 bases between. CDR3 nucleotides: TGTGCCAGCAGTTTAAGACACAGGGTCGGGACAGATACGCAGTATTTT. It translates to CASSLRHRVGTDTQYF.

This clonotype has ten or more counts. The CDR3 loop reads CASSFAGDYGYTF. CDR3 bases: TGTGCCAGCAGTTTCGCAGGGGACTATGGCTACACCTTC. The chain is built from TRBV12-3 or TRBV12-4 and TRBJ1-2; possible D gene TRBD1, 6 bases. The CDR3 has 13 residues. V gave up 3 bases and J gave up 3 bases, with 8 bases separating them.